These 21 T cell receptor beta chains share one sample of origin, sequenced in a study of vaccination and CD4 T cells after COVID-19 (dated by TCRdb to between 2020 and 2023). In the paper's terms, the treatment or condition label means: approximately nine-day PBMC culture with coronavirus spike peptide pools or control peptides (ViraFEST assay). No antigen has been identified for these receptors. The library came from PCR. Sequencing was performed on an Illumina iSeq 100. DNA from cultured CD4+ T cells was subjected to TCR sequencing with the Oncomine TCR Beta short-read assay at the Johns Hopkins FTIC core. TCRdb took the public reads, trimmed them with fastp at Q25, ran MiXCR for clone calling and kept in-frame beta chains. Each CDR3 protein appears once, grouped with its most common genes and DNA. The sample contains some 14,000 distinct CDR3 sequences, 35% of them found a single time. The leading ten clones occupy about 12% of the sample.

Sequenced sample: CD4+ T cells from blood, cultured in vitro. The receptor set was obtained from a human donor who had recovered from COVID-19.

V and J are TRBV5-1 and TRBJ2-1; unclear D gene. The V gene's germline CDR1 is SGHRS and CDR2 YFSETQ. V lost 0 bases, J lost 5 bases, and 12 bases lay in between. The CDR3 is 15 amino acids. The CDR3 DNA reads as TGCGCCAGCAGCTTGGTTCCTTTGTCGAACAATGAGCAGTTCTTC. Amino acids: CASSLVPLSNNEQFF.

CDR3: CASSQAPLAGGSYNEQFF. In nucleotides, the CDR3 is TGTGCCAGCAGCCAAGCACCTCTAGCGGGAGGGTCCTACAATGAGCAGTTCTTC. The V and J genes are TRBV4-2 and TRBJ2-1; 12 nucleotides agree with TRBD2. The CDR3 sequence is 18 residues long. V was clipped by 1 base and J by 1 base; unmatched bases: 5. The germline V gene has CDR1 LGHNA and CDR2 YNFKEQ.

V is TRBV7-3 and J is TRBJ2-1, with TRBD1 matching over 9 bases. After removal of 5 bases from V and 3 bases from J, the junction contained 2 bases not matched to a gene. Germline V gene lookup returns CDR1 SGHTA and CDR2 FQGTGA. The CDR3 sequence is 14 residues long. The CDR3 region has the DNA TGTGCCAGCAGCCCGACAGGGGGCTACAATGAGCAGTTCTTC. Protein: CASSPTGGYNEQFF.

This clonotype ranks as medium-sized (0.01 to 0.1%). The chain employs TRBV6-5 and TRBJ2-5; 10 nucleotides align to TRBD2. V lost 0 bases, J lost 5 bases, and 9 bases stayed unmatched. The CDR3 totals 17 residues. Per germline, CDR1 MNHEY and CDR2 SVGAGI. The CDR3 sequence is CASSYSASGRAGETQYF. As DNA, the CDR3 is TGTGCCAGCAGTTACTCAGCCAGCGGGAGGGCCGGGGAGACCCAGTACTTC.

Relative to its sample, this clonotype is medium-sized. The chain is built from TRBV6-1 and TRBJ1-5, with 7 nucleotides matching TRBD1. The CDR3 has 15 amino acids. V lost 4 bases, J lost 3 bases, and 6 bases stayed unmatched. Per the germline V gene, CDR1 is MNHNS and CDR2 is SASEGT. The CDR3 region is CASSAAGGSNQPQHF. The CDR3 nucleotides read TGTGCCAGCAGTGCAGCAGGGGGGTCCAATCAGCCCCAGCATTTT.

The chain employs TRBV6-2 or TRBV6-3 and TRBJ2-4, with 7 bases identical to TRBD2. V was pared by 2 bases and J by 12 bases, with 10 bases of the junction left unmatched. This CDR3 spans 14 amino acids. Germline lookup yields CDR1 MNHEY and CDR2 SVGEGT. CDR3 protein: CASSYGAGDGNQYF. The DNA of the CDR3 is TGTGCCAGCAGTTACGGCGCGGGAGATGGTAATCAGTACTTC.

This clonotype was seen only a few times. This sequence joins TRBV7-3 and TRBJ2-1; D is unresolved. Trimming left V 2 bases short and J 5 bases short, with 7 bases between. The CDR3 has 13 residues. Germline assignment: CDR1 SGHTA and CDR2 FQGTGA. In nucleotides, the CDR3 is TGTGCCAGCAGCTTAGAGGACGACAATGAGCAGTTCTTC. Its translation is CASSLEDDNEQFF.

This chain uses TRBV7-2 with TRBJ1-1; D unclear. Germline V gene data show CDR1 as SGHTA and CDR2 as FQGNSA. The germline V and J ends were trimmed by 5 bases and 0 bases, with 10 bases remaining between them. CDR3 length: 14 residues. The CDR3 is CASSVRSMNTEAFF. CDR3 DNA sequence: TGTGCCAGCAGCGTCCGATCGATGAACACTGAAGCTTTCTTT.

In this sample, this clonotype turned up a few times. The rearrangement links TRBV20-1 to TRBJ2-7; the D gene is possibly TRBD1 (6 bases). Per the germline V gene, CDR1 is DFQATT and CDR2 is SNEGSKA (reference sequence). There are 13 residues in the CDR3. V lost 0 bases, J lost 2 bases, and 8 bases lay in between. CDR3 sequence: CSAREDRPYEQYF. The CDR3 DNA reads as TGCAGTGCTAGAGAGGACAGACCCTACGAGCAGTACTTC.

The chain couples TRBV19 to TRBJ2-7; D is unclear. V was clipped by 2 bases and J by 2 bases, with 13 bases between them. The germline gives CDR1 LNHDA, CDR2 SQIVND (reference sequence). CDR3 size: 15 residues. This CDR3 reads CASSISGVGTYEQYF. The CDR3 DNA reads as TGTGCCAGTAGTATAAGTGGGGTAGGCACCTACGAGCAGTACTTC.

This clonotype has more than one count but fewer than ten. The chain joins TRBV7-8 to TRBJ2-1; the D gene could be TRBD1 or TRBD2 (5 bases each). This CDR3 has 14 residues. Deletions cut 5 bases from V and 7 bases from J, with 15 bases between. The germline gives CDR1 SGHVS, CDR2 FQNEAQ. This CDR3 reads CASSTRLGVNEQFF. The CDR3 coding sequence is TGTGCCAGCAGCACCCGGCTGGGGGTAAATGAGCAGTTCTTC.

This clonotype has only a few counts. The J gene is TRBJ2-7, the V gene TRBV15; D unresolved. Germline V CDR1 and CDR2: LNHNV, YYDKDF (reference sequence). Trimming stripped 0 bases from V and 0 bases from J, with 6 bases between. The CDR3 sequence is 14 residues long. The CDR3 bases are TGTGCCACCAGCAGAGAAAGGAGCTCCTACGAGCAGTACTTC. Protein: CATSRERSSYEQYF.

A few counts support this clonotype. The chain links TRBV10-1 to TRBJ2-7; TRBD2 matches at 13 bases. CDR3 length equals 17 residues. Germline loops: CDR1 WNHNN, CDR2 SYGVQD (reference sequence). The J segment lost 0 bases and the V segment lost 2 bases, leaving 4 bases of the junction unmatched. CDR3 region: CASSEGTSGVFSYEQYF. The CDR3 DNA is TGCGCCAGCAGTGAGGGGACTAGCGGGGTCTTCTCCTACGAGCAGTACTTC.

As DNA, the CDR3 is TGTGCCAGCAGTGTGACTAGCTCCACAGATACGCAGTATTTT. Protein: CASSVTSSTDTQYF. The gene calls are TRBV9 and TRBJ2-3, with 7 bases matching TRBD2. With 5 bases clipped from V and 2 bases from J, the junction kept 5 bases outside the gene matches. This CDR3 has 14 amino acids. The V gene's germline CDR1 is SGDLS and CDR2 YYNGEE.

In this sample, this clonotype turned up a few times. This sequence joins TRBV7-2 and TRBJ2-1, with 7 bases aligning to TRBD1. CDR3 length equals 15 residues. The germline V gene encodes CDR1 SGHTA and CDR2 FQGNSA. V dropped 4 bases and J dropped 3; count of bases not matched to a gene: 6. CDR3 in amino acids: CASSSTGKSYNEQFF. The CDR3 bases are TGTGCCAGCAGCTCGACAGGGAAGAGCTACAATGAGCAGTTCTTC.

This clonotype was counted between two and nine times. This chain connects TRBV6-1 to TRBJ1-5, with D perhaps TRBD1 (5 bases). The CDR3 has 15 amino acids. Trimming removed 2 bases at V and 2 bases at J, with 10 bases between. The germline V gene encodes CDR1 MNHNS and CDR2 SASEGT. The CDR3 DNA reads TGTGCCAGCAGTGAAACTCTAGGGGGCAATCAGCCCCAGCATTTT. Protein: CASSETLGGNQPQHF.

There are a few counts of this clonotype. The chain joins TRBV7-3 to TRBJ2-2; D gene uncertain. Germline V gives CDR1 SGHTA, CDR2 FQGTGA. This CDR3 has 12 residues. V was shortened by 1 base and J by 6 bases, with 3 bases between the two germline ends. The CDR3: CASSLRSGELFF. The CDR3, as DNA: TGTGCCAGCAGCTTAAGGTCCGGGGAGCTGTTTTTT.

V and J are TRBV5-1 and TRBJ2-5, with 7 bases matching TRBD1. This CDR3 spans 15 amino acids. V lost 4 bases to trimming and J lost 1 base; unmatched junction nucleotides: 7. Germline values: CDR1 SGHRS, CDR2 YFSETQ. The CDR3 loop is CASSNGQVGQETQYF. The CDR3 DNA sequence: TGCGCCAGCAGCAATGGACAGGTGGGCCAAGAGACCCAGTACTTC.

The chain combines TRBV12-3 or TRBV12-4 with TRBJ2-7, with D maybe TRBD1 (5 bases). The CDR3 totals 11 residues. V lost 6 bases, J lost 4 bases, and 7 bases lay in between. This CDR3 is CASSQGYEQYF. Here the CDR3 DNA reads TGTGCCAGCAGCCAGGGTTACGAGCAGTACTTC.

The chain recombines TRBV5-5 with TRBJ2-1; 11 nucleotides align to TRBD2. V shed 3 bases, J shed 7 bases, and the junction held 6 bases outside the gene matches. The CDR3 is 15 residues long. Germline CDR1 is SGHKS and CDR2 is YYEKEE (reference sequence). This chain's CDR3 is CASSYQRLAGNEQFF. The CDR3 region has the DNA TGTGCCAGCAGCTATCAGAGACTAGCGGGGAATGAGCAGTTCTTC.

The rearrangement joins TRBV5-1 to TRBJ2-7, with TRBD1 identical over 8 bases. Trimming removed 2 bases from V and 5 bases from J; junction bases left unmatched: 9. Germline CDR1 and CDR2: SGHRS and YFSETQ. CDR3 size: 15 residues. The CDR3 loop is CASSFQGALLNEQYF. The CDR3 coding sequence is TGCGCCAGCAGCTTTCAGGGGGCTCTTCTTAACGAGCAGTACTTC.